Below are 26 T cell receptor beta chains sequenced from a single sample in a study of T cells in Graves' hyperthyroidism and ophthalmopathy. Amplification of TCR beta CDR3 regions used RNA as the template. An initial round of RT-PCR targeting the TCR CDR3 relied on the HTBI primer set. TCRdb reprocessed the multiplex PCR reads via MiXCR and lists one record per CDR3 protein. Of under 30,000 distinct CDR3 sequences listed, 49% were seen once; the top ten hold 25%. The sequenced sample was blood. The receptor set was obtained from a woman in her forties with Graves' hyperthyroidism that later progressed to Graves' ophthalmopathy.

V gene TRBV6-7 combines with J gene TRBJ1-5; D may be TRBD1 (6 bases). TRBV6-7 is flagged as an ORF with uncertain function. CDR3 length equals 14 residues. Trimming cost V 4 bases and J 3 bases, with 10 bases left between them. In nucleotides, the CDR3 is TGTGCCAGCAGTTCCACAGGGTCCAATCAGCCCCAGCATTTT. It codes for CASSSTGSNQPQHF.

This clonotype has just a few counts. The chain couples TRBV7-2 to TRBJ2-7, with TRBD1 matching over 9 bases. The V gene end was trimmed by 1 base and the J gene end by 1 base; junction bases not matched to a gene: 2. The CDR3 consists of 15 residues. The V gene's germline CDR1 is SGHTA and CDR2 FQGNSA. The CDR3 nucleotides are TGTGCCAGCAGCTTAGGACAGGGGGGATCCTACGAGCAGTACTTC. It yields the protein CASSLGQGGSYEQYF.

This clonotype is termed medium-sized. V gene TRBV19 combines with J gene TRBJ1-4; D unclear. V lost 7 bases to trimming and J lost 6 bases, with 15 bases between them. The germline CDR1 and CDR2 sequences are LNHDA and SQIVND (reference sequence). The CDR3 spans 14 residues. The CDR3 is CASKALGRDEKLFF. For the CDR3, the DNA is TGTGCCAGTAAGGCCCTAGGCCGTGATGAAAAACTGTTTTTT.

About this clonotype itself: The CDR3 ends on some other residue instead of the conserved phenylalanine or tryptophan, so this is likely a read error. V is TRBV11-2 and J is TRBJ1-2; D unclear. Trimming cost V 3 bases and J 10 bases, with 9 bases left between them. This CDR3 is built from 11 residues. Germline V gene data show CDR1 as SGHAT and CDR2 as FQNNGV. CDR3 sequence reads: CASSLYSDYTP. DNA for the CDR3: TGTGCCAGCAGCTTGTACTCCGACTACACCCCC.

This clonotype was detected many times. This rearrangement joins TRBV5-6 to TRBJ2-7; D may match TRBD1 or TRBD2 (6 bases each). V lost 2 bases to trimming and J lost 2 bases, with 17 bases between them. The CDR3 totals 16 residues. Germline CDR1 is SGHDT and CDR2 is YYEEEE. The CDR3 region is CASSLPGAGPTYEQYF. CDR3 bases: TGTGCCAGCAGCTTACCGGGGGCAGGCCCAACCTACGAGCAGTACTTC.

Concerning this clonotype: One junction end does not reproduce the germline sequence, and a read error may be involved. V is TRBV20-1 and J is TRBJ2-1, with D perhaps TRBD1 (5 bases). Per germline, CDR1 DFQATT and CDR2 SNEGSKA (reference sequence). This CDR3 is built from 9 residues. The chain's CDR3 is CSALDSSGF. In nucleotides, the CDR3 is TGCAGTGCCCTAGACAGCTCCGGCTTC.

The chain couples TRBV6-1 to TRBJ1-5; perhaps TRBD1 as D (6 bases). Germline V gene sequence: CDR1 MNHNS, CDR2 SASEGT. The CDR3 runs 13 residues. V was shortened by 5 bases and J by 7 bases, with 12 bases between the two germline ends. CDR3: CASSTGSEQPQHF. The CDR3 DNA is TGTGCCAGCAGTACAGGGTCGGAGCAGCCCCAGCATTTT.

The chain uses TRBV7-6 and TRBJ2-4, with 10 bases aligning to TRBD2. The CDR3 runs 15 residues. The germline gives CDR1 SGHVS, CDR2 FNYEAQ. The V gene end was trimmed by 5 bases and the J gene end by 11 bases; junction bases not matched to a gene: 12. The CDR3 region has the DNA TGTGCCAGCAGCCTCCGCACGTCACTAGCGGGGCTTCAGTACTTC. Its protein product is CASSLRTSLAGLQYF.

This clonotype was detected only a few times. The J gene is TRBJ1-5, the V gene TRBV19, with D possibly TRBD1 on 6 matching bases. V was pared by 4 bases and J by 5 bases, with 18 bases between. Germline CDR1 reads LNHDA; CDR2 reads SQIVND (reference sequence). This CDR3 comprises 16 residues. CDR3 region: CASSTSSGTHYQPQHF. In DNA form, the CDR3 reads TGTGCCAGTAGTACCTCATCCGGGACACACTATCAGCCCCAGCATTTT.

The V gene is TRBV20-1, the J gene TRBJ1-2, with 7 nucleotides matching TRBD1. The CDR3 contains 14 residues. Germline assignment: CDR1 DFQATT and CDR2 SNEGSKA (reference sequence). V lost 5 bases and J lost 0; bases outside the gene matches: 6. CDR3 region: CSAYRGPSNYGYTF. The CDR3, as DNA: TGCAGTGCTTACAGGGGCCCTTCTAACTATGGCTACACCTTC.

The genes are TRBV24-1 and TRBJ2-1; unclear D gene. The CDR3 contains 12 residues. CDR1 KGHDR and CDR2 SFDVKD come from the germline V gene. V was clipped by 1 base and J by 6 bases, with 3 bases between them. CDR3 region: CATSDLPNEQFF. The CDR3 nucleotides read TGTGCCACCAGTGATTTACCCAATGAGCAGTTCTTC.

The genes are TRBV7-9 and TRBJ2-5, with D possibly being TRBD1 (6 bases). Trimming pared 3 bases from V and 6 bases from J, leaving 11 bases between. Germline V gene data show CDR1 as SEHNR and CDR2 as FQNEAQ (reference sequence). There are 13 residues in the CDR3. As DNA, the CDR3 is TGTGCCAGCAGCTTCGCCCAGGGGAAGACCCAGTACTTC. This gives the protein CASSFAQGKTQYF. Drawing the rest from reference TRBV7-9 and TRBJ2-5, the complete variable domain is DTGVSQNPRHKITKRGQNVTFRCDPISEHNRLYWYRQTLGQGPEFLTYFQNEAQLEKSRLLSDRFSAERPKGSFSTLEIQRTEQGDSAMYLCASSFAQGKTQYFGPGTRLLVL.

Relative to its sample, this clonotype is medium-sized. J is TRBJ2-7 and V is TRBV9; D may be TRBD2 (5 bases). V shed 0 bases and J shed 0 bases, with 7 bases lying between them. The CDR3 runs 14 residues. Looked up from germline, CDR1 is SGDLS and CDR2 is YYNGEE. The CDR3 sequence is CASSVEGSSYEQYF. The DNA of the CDR3 is TGTGCCAGCAGCGTAGAAGGGAGCTCCTACGAGCAGTACTTC.

This clonotype was observed many times. The rearrangement joins TRBV6-6 to TRBJ2-5, with D maybe TRBD1 (7 bases). The germline V gene encodes CDR1 MNHNY and CDR2 SVGAGI (reference sequence). The V gene lost 6 bases and the J gene lost 4 bases, with 9 bases spanning the gap. The CDR3 consists of 12 residues. The CDR3 reads CASSQGGETQYF. The CDR3 DNA sequence: TGTGCCAGCAGCCAGGGGGGAGAGACCCAGTACTTC.

The chain employs TRBV30 and TRBJ1-1, with 9 bases matching TRBD1. Trimming cost V 8 bases and J 4 bases; bases outside gene matches: 8. This CDR3 is 13 amino acids long. CDR1 is GTSNPN and CDR2 is SVGIG in the germline V gene (reference sequence). The DNA for the CDR3 is TGTGCCACCTACACAGGGGGCCTCACTGAAGCTTTCTTT. Translation: CATYTGGLTEAFF.

The genes are TRBV7-9 and TRBJ2-3, with D perhaps matching TRBD2 (5 bases). Germline V gene lookup returns CDR1 SEHNR and CDR2 FQNEAQ (reference sequence). This CDR3 is 12 amino acids long. V lost 8 bases to trimming and J lost 8 bases, with 14 bases between them. CDR3: CASSSPAGTQYF. The CDR3 bases are TGTGCCAGCTCCAGCCCCGCGGGTACGCAGTATTTT.

For this clonotype: Because it lacks the conserved phenylalanine or tryptophan at the end, this CDR3 is likely a read error. The chain employs TRBV11-3 and TRBJ2-1; D unresolved. The length of the CDR3 is 13 residues. Trimming shortened V by 9 bases and J by 9 bases, and 18 bases separated the two germline ends. CDR1 and CDR2 from the germline V gene are SGHNT and YENEEA. CDR3 in DNA: TGTGCCAGTAGCCCCAACCCTATAAGTGAGCAGTTCCTC. Protein sequence: CASSPNPISEQFL.

The chain couples TRBV18 to TRBJ1-3, with D possibly matching TRBD1 (6 bases). The germline V gene has CDR1 KGHSH and CDR2 LQKENI. V was clipped by 5 bases and J by 1 base, with 9 bases between them. The CDR3 has 14 amino acids. The CDR3 DNA reads TGTGCCAGCTCAGCACAGGGTTCTGGAAACACCATATATTTT. Protein sequence: CASSAQGSGNTIYF. Full variable domain (outside the CDR3, taken from reference TRBV18 and TRBJ1-3): NAGVMQNPRHLVRRRGQEARLRCSPMKGHSHVYWYRQLPEEGLKFMVYLQKENIIDESGMPKERFSAEFPKEGPSILRIQQVVRGDSAAYFCASSAQGSGNTIYFGEGSWLTVV.

About this clonotype: This clone may be a read error of a much larger clone one base away. V usage is TRBV7-8 and J usage is TRBJ2-1; the D is unclear. The CDR3 is made up of 17 amino acids. CDR1 and CDR2 (germline): SGHVS, FQNEAQ. CDR3 residues: CASSSIIWLERNKEQFF. DNA for the CDR3: TGTGCCAGCAGTTCCATCATCTGGCTAGAGAGAAACAAAGAGCAGTTCTTC.

This clonotype is deemed medium-sized. This chain links TRBV7-9 with TRBJ1-2, with D possibly TRBD1 on 6 matching bases. Germline V gives CDR1 SEHNR, CDR2 FQNEAQ (reference sequence). The CDR3 sequence is 14 residues long. The ends were cut back, 5 bases at V and 8 bases at J, with 18 bases in the middle. The CDR3 sequence: CASSPSDSRGGYTF. Written as DNA, the CDR3 is TGTGCCAGCAGCCCTTCGGACAGCCGGGGAGGCTACACCTTC.

This clonotype was observed at least ten times. The rearrangement links TRBV20-1 to TRBJ1-6; D not certain. Germline lookup yields CDR1 DFQATT and CDR2 SNEGSKA (reference sequence). The CDR3 is made up of 14 amino acids. With 3 bases removed from V and 8 bases from J, the gap between germline ends came to 14 bases. CDR3 DNA: TGCAGTGCTAGGGGTAATGGGGATTATTCACCCCTCCACTTT. It encodes CSARGNGDYSPLHF.

The CDR3 region has the DNA TGTGCCACCAGTGATTTAGGGAGGAACGAGCAGTACTTC. It is translated as CATSDLGRNEQYF. This chain connects TRBV24-1 to TRBJ2-7; tentative D call: TRBD2 (6 bases). From germline, CDR1 is KGHDR and CDR2 SFDVKD. Trimming left V 1 base short and J 5 bases short, with 8 bases between. The length of the CDR3 is 13 residues.

This clonotype was observed many times. Germline is not matched at one junction end, which may reflect a read error. This chain uses TRBV7-9 with TRBJ1-1; D unclear. Germline values: CDR1 SEHNR, CDR2 FQNEAQ (reference sequence). The CDR3 covers 14 residues. DNA of the CDR3: TGTGCCAGCAGCTTAGTTCCGGAGAACCCTGAAGCTTTCTTT. Its protein product is CASSLVPENPEAFF.

This clonotype showed up just once. Being one base from a much bigger clone, this may be a read error. Because it lacks the conserved phenylalanine or tryptophan at the end, this CDR3 is likely a read error. V and J are TRBV29-1 and TRBJ2-1; the D is unclear. Germline V lookup: CDR1 SQVTM, CDR2 ANQGSEA. Between the trimmed V and J ends, which lost 2 bases and 4 bases, there was a span of 9 bases. This CDR3 has 13 residues. The CDR3 nucleotides are TGCAGCGTTGAATACCTAACTTACAATGAGCAGTTCCTC. Translated: CSVEYLTYNEQFL.

This clonotype was counted ten times or more. The chain has TRBV5-6 and TRBJ2-2; D unresolved. The CDR3 consists of 14 residues. Trimming removed 4 bases at V and 6 bases at J, with 13 bases between. Germline CDR1 and CDR2: SGHDT and YYEEEE. The CDR3 DNA reads TGTGCCAGCAGCCCAGTTAGCATGGCCGGGGAGCTGTTTTTT. Its protein product is CASSPVSMAGELFF. The full variable domain, in which reference TRBV5-6 and TRBJ2-2 provide the parts outside the CDR3, is DAGVTQSPTHLIKTRGQQVTLRCSPKSGHDTVSWYQQALGQGPQFIFQYYEEEERQRGNFPDRFSGHQFPNYSSELNVNALLLGDSALYLCASSPVSMAGELFFGEGSRLTVL.

This clonotype was recorded at least ten times. The V call is TRBV5-1, the J call TRBJ2-4, with D perhaps matching TRBD2 (6 bases). V lost 4 bases, J lost 2 bases, and 10 bases lay in between. Germline lookup yields CDR1 SGHRS and CDR2 YFSETQ. The length of the CDR3 is 14 residues. The CDR3 nucleotides are TGCGCCAGCAGCCCTGGGGGGACCAAAAACATTCAGTACTTC. This codes for CASSPGGTKNIQYF. Looking up the rest from reference TRBV5-1 and TRBJ2-4 gives the full variable domain: KAGVTQTPRYLIKTRGQQVTLSCSPISGHRSVSWYQQTPGQGLQFLFEYFSETQRNKGNFPGRFSGRQFSNSRSEMNVSTLELGDSALYLCASSPGGTKNIQYFGAGTRLSVL.